The present TCR beta chain was sequenced within a study of shared clonotypes between healthy human individuals. This clone occurred many times. The CDR3 has 15 residues. Germline CDR1 and CDR2: MNHNS and SASEGT. Trimming took 2 bases from V and 0 from J, leaving 9 bases between them. Data came from immunoSEQ multiplex PCR; TCRdb stores just in-frame clones and leaves some out. The sample records approximately 440,000 clones, roughly three quarters being singletons. The receptor was derived from a woman in her forties in good health. Some clones in this sample may be carry-over from other donors' samples. Sequencing input: PBMCs. The chain recombines TRBV6-1 with TRBJ2-3; no definite D call. CDR3 DNA: TGTGCCAGCAGTGAAATGGGATTGAGCACAGATACGCAGTATTTT. Encoded protein: CASSEMGLSTDTQYF.